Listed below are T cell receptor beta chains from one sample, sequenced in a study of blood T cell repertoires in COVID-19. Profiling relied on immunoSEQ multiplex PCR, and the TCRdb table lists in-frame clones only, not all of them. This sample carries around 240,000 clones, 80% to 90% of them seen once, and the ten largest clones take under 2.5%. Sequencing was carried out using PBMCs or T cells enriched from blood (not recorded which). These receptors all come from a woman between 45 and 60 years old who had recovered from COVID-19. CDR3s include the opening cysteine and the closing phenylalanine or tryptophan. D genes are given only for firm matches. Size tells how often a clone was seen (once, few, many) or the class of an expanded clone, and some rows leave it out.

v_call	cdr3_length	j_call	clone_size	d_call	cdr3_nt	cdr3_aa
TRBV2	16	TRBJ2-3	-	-	TGTGCCAGCAGTGAAGGACTAAGAGGAAACACAGATACGCAGTATTTT	CASSEGLRGNTDTQYF
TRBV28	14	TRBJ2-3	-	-	TGTGCCAGCAGTTTGGGAGTTCGTACAGATACGCAGTATTTT	CASSLGVRTDTQYF
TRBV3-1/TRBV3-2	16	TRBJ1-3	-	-	TGTGCCAGCAGCCAGGCCTGGGGGGGTACTGGAAACACCATATATTTT	CASSQAWGGTGNTIYF
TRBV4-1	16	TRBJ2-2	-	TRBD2	TGCGCCAGCAGCCCGCCGGGACTAGCGGGACCCGGGGAGCTGTTTTTT	CASSPPGLAGPGELFF
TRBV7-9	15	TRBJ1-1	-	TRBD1	TGTGCCAGCAGCTTAGCCCAGACAGGGACGGCTGAAGCTTTCTTT	CASSLAQTGTAEAFF
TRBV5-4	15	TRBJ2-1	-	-	TGTGCCAGCAGCCCGGAGGGAGGTTCCTACAATGAGCAGTTCTTC	CASSPEGGSYNEQFF
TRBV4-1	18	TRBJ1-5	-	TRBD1	TGCGCCAGCAGCCAAGGACTGGGACAGGGGGCTAGCAATCAGCCCCAGCATTTT	CASSQGLGQGASNQPQHF
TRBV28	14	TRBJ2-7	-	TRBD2	TGTGCCAGCAGTAGTAGCGGGATAAACTACGAGCAGTACTTC	CASSSSGINYEQYF
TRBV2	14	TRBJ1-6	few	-	TGTGCCAGCAGTGAAGTAGTTTTTAATTCACCCCTCCACTTT	CASSEVVFNSPLHF
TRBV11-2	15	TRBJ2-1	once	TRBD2	TGTGCCAGCAGCCGATGGACTAGGGACGACAATGAGCAGTTCTTC	CASSRWTRDDNEQFF
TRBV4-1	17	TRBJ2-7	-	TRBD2	TGCGCCAGCAGCCAAGGGTCTGGAGGACTAGCGGACCCCGAGCAGTACTTC	CASSQGSGGLADPEQYF
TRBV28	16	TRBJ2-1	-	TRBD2	TGTGCCAGCAGTTTTCCGCTAGCGGGAGTAGATAATGAGCAGTTCTTC	CASSFPLAGVDNEQFF
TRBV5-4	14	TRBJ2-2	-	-	TGTGCCAGCAGCATGCCAGGGGACACCGGGGAGCTGTTTTTT	CASSMPGDTGELFF
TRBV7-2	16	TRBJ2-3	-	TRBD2	TGTGCCAGCAGCTTTCGGACTAGCGGTAGCACAGATACGCAGTATTTT	CASSFRTSGSTDTQYF
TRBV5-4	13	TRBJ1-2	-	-	TGTGCCAGCAGCACCGGACAGCGATATGGCTACACCTTC	CASSTGQRYGYTF
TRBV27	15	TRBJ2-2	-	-	TGTGCCAGCAGACCATTAGACCGGAGGGCCGGGGAGCTGTTTTTT	CASRPLDRRAGELFF
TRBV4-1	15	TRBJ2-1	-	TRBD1	TGCGCCAGCAGGGGGACAGGGAGCTCCTACAATGAGCAGTTCTTC	CASRGTGSSYNEQFF
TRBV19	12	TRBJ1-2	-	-	TGTGCCAGTAGAACCGGTTACTATGGCTACACCTTC	CASRTGYYGYTF
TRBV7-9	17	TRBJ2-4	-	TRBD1	TGTGCCAGCGGGACCGGGACAGCTGAAAAAGCCAAAAACATTCAGTACTTC	CASGTGTAEKAKNIQYF
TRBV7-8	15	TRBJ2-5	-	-	TGTGCCAGCAGCTTCAGAATAAACGTCCAAGAGACCCAGTACTTC	CASSFRINVQETQYF
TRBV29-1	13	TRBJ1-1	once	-	TGCAGCGTTTCGGCAGGACAGAACACTGAAGCTTTCTTT	CSVSAGQNTEAFF
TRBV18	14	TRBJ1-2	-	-	TGTGCCAGCTCACAGGCAGGGCATGGCTATGGCTACACCTTC	CASSQAGHGYGYTF
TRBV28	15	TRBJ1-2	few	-	TGTGCCAGCAGTTTCTACGCCGGGACATCAAATGGCTACACCTTC	CASSFYAGTSNGYTF
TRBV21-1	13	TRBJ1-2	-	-	TGTGCCAGCTCCTGGGAGGAAGACTATGGCTACACCTTC	CASSWEEDYGYTF
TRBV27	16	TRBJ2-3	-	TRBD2	TGTGCCAGCAGTCCCTGGGGACTAGCGGGAGGAGATACGCAGTATTTT	CASSPWGLAGGDTQYF
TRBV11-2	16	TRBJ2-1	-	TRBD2	TGTGCCAGCAGCTTAGGAGCCGCGGGAGCCGCGGATGAGCAGTTCTTC	CASSLGAAGAADEQFF
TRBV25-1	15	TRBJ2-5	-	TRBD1	TGTGCCAGCAGTGGGGGACAGACGATAAAAGAGACCCAGTACTTC	CASSGGQTIKETQYF
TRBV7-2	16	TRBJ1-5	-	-	TGTGCCAGCAGCTTAGTAGGAGGCAGCCCCAATCAGCCCCAGCATTTT	CASSLVGGSPNQPQHF